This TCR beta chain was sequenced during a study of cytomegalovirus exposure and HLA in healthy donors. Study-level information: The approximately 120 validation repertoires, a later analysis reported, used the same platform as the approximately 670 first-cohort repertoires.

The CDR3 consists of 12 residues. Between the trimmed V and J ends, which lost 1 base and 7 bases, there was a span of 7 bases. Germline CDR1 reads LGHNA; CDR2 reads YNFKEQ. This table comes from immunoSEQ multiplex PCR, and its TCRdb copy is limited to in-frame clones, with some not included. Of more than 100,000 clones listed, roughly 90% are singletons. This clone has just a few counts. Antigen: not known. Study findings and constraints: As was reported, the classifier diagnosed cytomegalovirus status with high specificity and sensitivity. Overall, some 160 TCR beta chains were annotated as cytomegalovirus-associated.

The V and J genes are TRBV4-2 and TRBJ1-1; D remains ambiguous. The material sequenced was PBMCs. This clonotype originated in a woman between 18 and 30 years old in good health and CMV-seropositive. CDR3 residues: CASSQGGSEAFF. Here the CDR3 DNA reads TGTGCCAGCAGCCAAGGAGGGAGTGAAGCTTTCTTT.